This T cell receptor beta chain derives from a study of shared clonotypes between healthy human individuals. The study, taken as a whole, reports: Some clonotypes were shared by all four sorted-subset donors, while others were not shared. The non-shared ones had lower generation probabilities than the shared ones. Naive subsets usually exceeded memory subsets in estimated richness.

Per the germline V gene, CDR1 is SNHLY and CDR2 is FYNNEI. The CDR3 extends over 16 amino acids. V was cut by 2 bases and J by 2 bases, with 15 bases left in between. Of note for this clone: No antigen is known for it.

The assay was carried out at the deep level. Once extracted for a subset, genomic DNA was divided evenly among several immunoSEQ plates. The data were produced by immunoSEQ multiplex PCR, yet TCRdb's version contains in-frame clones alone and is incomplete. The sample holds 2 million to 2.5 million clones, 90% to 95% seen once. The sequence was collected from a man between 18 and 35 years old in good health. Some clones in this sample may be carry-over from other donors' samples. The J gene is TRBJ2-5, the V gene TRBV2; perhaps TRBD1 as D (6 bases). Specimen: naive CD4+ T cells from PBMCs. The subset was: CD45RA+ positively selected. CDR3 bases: TGTGCCAGCAGTGAAATTTTACCAGGGGTTCAAGAGACCCAGTACTTC. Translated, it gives CASSEILPGVQETQYF.